This T cell receptor (beta chain) was documented in a study of blood T cell repertoires in COVID-19. At the level of the study: Spain, Italy and the United States supplied samples that represented acute and convalescent COVID-19. T cells, B-cell-depleted T cells, or PBMCs provided the cDNA or gDNA that served as material.

Repertoires were generated with immunoSEQ multiplex PCR, while TCRdb's copy carries only in-frame clones and drops some. The data contain 90,000 to 130,000 clones, 88% of them singletons. The CDR3 spans 14 residues. The V gene's germline CDR1 is LNHDA and CDR2 SQIVND (reference sequence). The V end was cut by 0 bases, the J end by 8 bases, with 13 bases between. The sequence came from a human donor in a cohort sampled during active COVID-19. The chain joins TRBV19 to TRBJ1-1, with D perhaps TRBD1 (6 bases). Sequencing input: peripheral blood. DNA for the CDR3: TGTGCCAGTAGTATAGATCCTGGGACACCCGAAGCTTTCTTT. Encoded protein: CASSIDPGTPEAFF.